A single TCR beta chain is shown here with its context. Use of 60 Vbeta and 13 Jbeta primers characterized the PCR. Sequenced by immunoSEQ multiplex PCR; TCRdb stores in-frame clones only, minus some. In the table there are around 150,000 clones, about 85% of which are singletons. The entry originates in a study of cytomegalovirus exposure and HLA in healthy donors. CDR1 and CDR2 (germline): MNHEY, SVGAGI. Trimming removed 2 bases at V and 3 bases at J, with 17 bases between. CDR3 size: 16 residues. The sequenced material came from PBMCs. The genes are TRBV6-5 and TRBJ2-7; possible D gene TRBD2, 5 bases. The clonotype originates from a male donor in good health and CMV-seropositive. CDR3 sequence: CASSYAGASHDYEQYF. In nucleotides, the CDR3 is TGTGCCAGCAGTTACGCGGGCGCTAGTCACGACTACGAGCAGTACTTC.